Following are 22 T cell receptor beta chains from one sample sequenced in a study of T cell responses to AZD1222 COVID-19 vaccine. Assay used: immunoSEQ multiplex PCR; TCRdb lists only in-frame clones, some missing. The sample records around 80,000 clones, approximately 92% being singletons. This specimen was peripheral blood, taken 28 days after the second AZD1222 dose. The receptor source for this set is an adult who received the AZD1222 COVID-19 vaccine.

The CDR3 is CASSLRASEPYNEQFF. CDR3 nucleotides: TGTGCCAGCAGCTTGCGGGCTAGCGAGCCCTACAATGAGCAGTTCTTC. The chain recombines TRBV7-9 with TRBJ2-1; D perhaps matches TRBD2 (6 bases). V lost 3 bases and J 2 bases, leaving 14 bases between the germline ends. Looked up from germline, CDR1 is SEHNR and CDR2 is FQNEAQ (reference sequence). The CDR3 runs to 16 residues. The whole variable domain, filled in from reference TRBV7-9 and TRBJ2-1, reads DTGVSQNPRHKITKRGQNVTFRCDPISEHNRLYWYRQTLGQGPEFLTYFQNEAQLEKSRLLSDRFSAERPKGSFSTLEIQRTEQGDSAMYLCASSLRASEPYNEQFFGPGTRLTVL.

This sequence joins TRBV6-1 and TRBJ1-3; D call uncertain. The CDR3 runs 17 residues. Per the germline V gene, CDR1 is MNHNS and CDR2 is SASEGT. The germline V and J ends were trimmed by 2 bases and 2 bases, with 16 bases remaining between them. CDR3 residues: CASSEIGAPDPGNTIYF. CDR3 nucleotides: TGTGCCAGCAGTGAAATCGGAGCCCCGGACCCTGGAAACACCATATATTTT.

V usage is TRBV25-1 and J usage is TRBJ2-1; the match to TRBD2 covers 10 bases. Germline CDR1 MGHDK, CDR2 SYGVNS. Trimming cost V 4 bases and J 6 bases; bases outside gene matches: 6. CDR3 length: 15 amino acids. The CDR3 region has the DNA TGTGCCAGCAGTGGGCTAGCGGGAGTTTTCAATGAGCAGTTCTTC. This gives the protein CASSGLAGVFNEQFF.

V is TRBV4-1 and J is TRBJ2-1; 8 positions match TRBD2. The germline gives CDR1 MGHRA, CDR2 YSYEKL. The CDR3 has 16 amino acids. V shed 0 bases and J 8 bases; nucleotides not matched to a gene: 9. CDR3 in amino acids: CASSQDGTGGSDEQFF. The CDR3 DNA is TGCGCCAGCAGCCAAGATGGAACGGGAGGGTCGGATGAGCAGTTCTTC.

The V and J genes are TRBV30 and TRBJ1-6; D gene unclear. From germline, CDR1 is GTSNPN and CDR2 SVGIG (reference sequence). The ends were cut back, 3 bases at V and 6 bases at J, with 15 bases in the middle. There are 15 residues in the CDR3. CDR3 DNA: TGTGCCTGGAGCCCGACGCTCCTCAGTAATTCACCCCTCCACTTT. This encodes CAWSPTLLSNSPLHF.

This rearrangement joins TRBV11-2 to TRBJ2-7, with 7 positions matching TRBD2. Germline CDR1 is SGHAT and CDR2 is FQNNGV. CDR3 length equals 15 residues. The V gene end was trimmed by 0 bases and the J gene end by 1 base; junction bases not matched to a gene: 3. CDR3 nucleotides: TGTGCCAGCAGCTTAGAGGGGGAGGGGTCCTACGAGCAGTACTTC. Protein product: CASSLEGEGSYEQYF. Looking up the rest from reference TRBV11-2 and TRBJ2-7 gives the full variable domain: EAGVAQSPRYKIIEKRQSVAFWCNPISGHATLYWYQQILGQGPKLLIQFQNNGVVDDSQLPKDRFSAERLKGVDSTLKIQPAKLEDSAVYLCASSLEGEGSYEQYFGPGTRLTVT.

The V gene is TRBV5-5, the J gene TRBJ1-4; D is possibly TRBD1 (5 bases). CDR1 and CDR2 (germline): SGHKS, YYEKEE (reference sequence). Trimming took 5 bases from V and 3 from J, leaving 11 bases between them. The CDR3 is 14 residues long. CDR3 sequence: CASRGGRSNEKLFF. CDR3 nucleotides: TGTGCCAGCAGGGGGGGACGGTCTAATGAAAAACTGTTTTTT.

This clone occurred a few times. The J gene is TRBJ2-1, the V gene TRBV3-1 (or the pseudogene TRBV3-2); weak D call: TRBD2 (5 bases). The germline V gene encodes CDR1 LGHDT and CDR2 YNNKEL (reference sequence). V dropped 3 bases and J dropped 0 bases, with 9 bases sitting between them. The CDR3 covers 15 residues. The CDR3 reads CASSQDWSSYNEQFF. Here the CDR3 DNA reads TGTGCCAGCAGCCAGGACTGGAGCTCCTACAATGAGCAGTTCTTC.

This chain links TRBV5-1 with TRBJ2-2; D perhaps matches TRBD1 (6 bases). Trimming shortened V by 6 bases and J by 8 bases, and 23 bases separated the two germline ends. From germline, CDR1 is SGHRS and CDR2 YFSETQ. CDR3 length: 16 residues. The CDR3 bases are TGCGCCAGCACGCTCAGGGGCGACGGGTCTCGGGGGGAGCTGTTTTTT. Translating it yields CASTLRGDGSRGELFF.

J is TRBJ2-7 and V is TRBV28; the match to TRBD2 covers 9 bases. Unmatched junction bases numbered 9, after V lost 4 bases and J lost 2 bases. Germline V lookup: CDR1 MDHEN, CDR2 SYDVKM. This CDR3 region has 16 residues. Written as DNA, the CDR3 is TGTGCCAGCAGTTCCCAGGCTAGCGGGATGCCCTACGAGCAGTACTTC. Its protein is CASSSQASGMPYEQYF.

This sequence joins TRBV6-6 and TRBJ2-7, with TRBD2 matching 8 bases. Trimming at V came to 6 bases and at J to 7 bases, leaving 11 bases not matched to a gene. The CDR3 totals 14 residues. CDR1 and CDR2 (germline): MNHNY, SVGAGI (reference sequence). The CDR3 DNA reads as TGTGCCAGCAGGGCGGGACTAGGCTCCGGGGAGCAGTACTTC. Translating it yields CASRAGLGSGEQYF.

The chain uses TRBV24-1 and TRBJ2-5, with D perhaps matching TRBD1 (5 bases). The CDR3 sequence is 13 residues long. Germline-derived CDR1 and CDR2 are KGHDR and SFDVKD. Trimming removed 10 bases from V and 4 bases from J, with 15 bases in between. The DNA of the CDR3 is TGTGCCACTTCTAGACAGCGCGGAGAGACCCAGTACTTC. Translated: CATSRQRGETQYF.

V usage is TRBV5-1 and J usage is TRBJ1-3; D call uncertain. The germline V and J ends were trimmed by 4 bases and 4 bases, with 12 bases remaining between them. Germline V gene lookup returns CDR1 SGHRS and CDR2 YFSETQ. The CDR3 spans 14 residues. The CDR3 sequence is CASSPAVPGNTIYF. The CDR3 nucleotides are TGCGCCAGCAGCCCCGCGGTCCCAGGAAACACCATATATTTT.

V usage is TRBV7-2 and J usage is TRBJ2-3; D unclear. CDR1 is SGHTA and CDR2 is FQGNSA in the germline V gene. This CDR3 is built from 16 residues. Deletions cut 2 bases from V and 0 bases from J, with 12 bases between. The CDR3 loop reads CASSLNAPGSTDTQYF. CDR3 DNA sequence: TGTGCCAGCAGCTTAAACGCCCCTGGTAGCACAGATACGCAGTATTTT.

V is TRBV6-1 and J is TRBJ2-1; no clear D. Germline CDR1 MNHNS, CDR2 SASEGT. V lost 3 bases and J lost 11, with 17 bases in between. The CDR3 loop spans 14 amino acids. CDR3 amino acids: CASSDWMGDQQQFF. CDR3 in DNA: TGTGCCAGCAGTGATTGGATGGGCGATCAACAGCAGTTCTTC.

CDR3 in amino acids: CASSFEGTTNEKLFF. The CDR3 nucleotides are TGTGCCAGCAGTTTTGAGGGGACAACTAATGAAAAACTGTTTTTT. The chain combines TRBV27 with TRBJ1-4; tentatively, D is TRBD1 (5 bases). V lost 3 bases and J lost 0, with 8 bases in between. The germline V gene encodes CDR1 MNHEY and CDR2 SMNVEV (reference sequence). The CDR3 spans 15 residues.

This clone showed up just a few times. V usage is TRBV19 and J usage is TRBJ2-7, with 11 bases that match TRBD2. V shed 3 bases, J shed 4 bases, and the junction held 2 bases outside the gene matches. Germline CDR1 LNHDA, CDR2 SQIVND (reference sequence). CDR3 length equals 14 residues. CDR3 region: CASSIGTSGYEQYF. In DNA, the CDR3 is TGTGCCAGTAGTATCGGGACTAGCGGATACGAGCAGTACTTC.

V is TRBV5-1 and J is TRBJ1-6, with a tentative D call TRBD1 (5 bases). The CDR3 consists of 15 residues. Germline V gene data show CDR1 as SGHRS and CDR2 as YFSETQ. V dropped 4 bases and J dropped 10 bases, with 18 bases sitting between them. The CDR3 DNA is TGCGCCAGCAGCCGGACATACTTAGGGGACTCACCCCTCCACTTT. This gives the protein CASSRTYLGDSPLHF.

V and J are TRBV19 and TRBJ2-5; possible D gene TRBD1, 7 bases. V shed 5 bases and J shed 5 bases, with 9 bases lying between them. Germline-derived CDR1 and CDR2 are LNHDA and SQIVND (reference sequence). There are 12 residues in the CDR3. The CDR3 sequence is CASSSGGETQYF. CDR3 sequence (DNA): TGTGCCAGTAGTTCAGGGGGGGAGACCCAGTACTTC.

The chain has TRBV28 and TRBJ1-1; maybe TRBD1 (5 bases). Germline V CDR1 and CDR2: MDHEN, SYDVKM. V lost 1 base, J lost 7 bases, and 7 bases lay in between. The CDR3 is 12 amino acids. Here the CDR3 DNA reads TGTGCCAGCAGTTTATCGGGGCTTGAAGCTTTCTTT. It specifies CASSLSGLEAFF.

The J gene is TRBJ2-1, the V gene TRBV24-1, with 8 bases aligning to TRBD2. V shed 4 bases, J shed 0 bases, and the junction held 4 bases outside the gene matches. CDR1 is KGHDR, CDR2 SFDVKD, per germline. This CDR3 has 16 residues. The CDR3 DNA sequence: TGTGCCACCAGTGACCCGAGCGGGAGCTCCTACAATGAGCAGTTCTTC. It codes for CATSDPSGSSYNEQFF.

V is TRBV23-1 and J is TRBJ1-1; 7 nucleotides agree with TRBD1. TRBV23-1 is an ORF for which the function is uncertain. The J segment lost 4 bases and the V segment lost 0 bases, leaving 5 bases of the junction unmatched. This CDR3 spans 15 amino acids. The CDR3 DNA reads as TGCGCCAGCAGTCAATCGAACAGGGGAGGCACTGAAGCTTTCTTT. This encodes CASSQSNRGGTEAFF.